This TCR beta chain was captured in a study of cytomegalovirus exposure and HLA in healthy donors. Broader study findings: What TCR beta sequences reportedly achieved was accurate prediction of HLA-A and HLA-B alleles in most subjects. There were several of the most significant clusters that appeared linked to common viral pathogens in a later analysis. The presence/absence work took it that sequencing depth was about the same across donors.

As to this clone: The antigen is undetermined.

V shed 5 bases, J shed 3 bases, and the junction held 4 bases outside the gene matches. The germline CDR1 and CDR2 sequences are MNHNY and SVGAGI (reference sequence). This CDR3 has 14 amino acids. The PCR was carried out with 60 Vbeta primers and 13 Jbeta primers. Here immunoSEQ multiplex PCR was the method, and the copy in TCRdb shows in-frame clones only, minus some. The sample holds over 100,000 clones; under 90% are singletons and the top ten take roughly 2%. The chain is built from TRBV6-6 and TRBJ1-1; 9 bases agree with TRBD1. This clonotype was obtained from a woman under 40 in good health and CMV-seronegative. The sequencing input was PBMCs. This CDR3 is CASSTGQGDTEAFF. The CDR3, as DNA: TGTGCCAGCAGTACGGGACAGGGAGACACTGAAGCTTTCTTT.